One sample yielded the 13 T cell receptor beta chains listed below, sequenced in a study of cytomegalovirus exposure and HLA in healthy donors (TCRdb year 2017). Libraries came from the immunoSEQ multiplex PCR assay. A mixture of 60 forward primers for TCR Vbeta segments and 13 reverse primers for TCR Jbeta segments was used in the multiplex PCR. TCRdb re-hosts the immuneACCESS table, in-frame sequences only. Its copies lack some clones; in the studies checked, an unresolved V gene accounts for under half of them, and the cause for the rest is not known. In all, the sample holds around 92,000 clones, and about four fifths of those were seen once. The ten largest clonotypes hold 6.5% to 8.5% of the sample. The material sequenced was PBMCs. Receptors originate from a human donor in good health.

This sequence joins TRBV2 and TRBJ2-1; weak D call: TRBD1 (6 bases). Per germline, CDR1 SNHLY and CDR2 FYNNEI. This CDR3 spans 17 amino acids. V was trimmed by 4 bases and J by 6 bases, leaving 22 bases between them. In DNA form, the CDR3 reads TGTGCCAGCAGTGTCTGGGGGCCGAGACAGGAGACCAATGAGCAGTTCTTC. Translated: CASSVWGPRQETNEQFF.

This chain's CDR3 is CASSPGQDVTQHF. The DNA of the CDR3 is TGTGCCAGCTCACCGGGACAGGACGTAACCCAGCATTTT. The V call is TRBV18, the J call TRBJ1-5, with 8 bases lining up with TRBD1. The CDR3 runs 13 residues. Germline V gives CDR1 KGHSH, CDR2 LQKENI. J was trimmed by 11 bases and V by 3 bases; bases with no gene match: 6.

This chain uses TRBV5-1 with TRBJ1-4; 7 bases are shared with TRBD1. CDR3 length: 16 amino acids. The trim removed 2 bases at V and 6 bases at J, leaving 10 bases unmatched. The germline CDR1 and CDR2 sequences are SGHRS and YFSETQ. CDR3 sequence: CASSLGQQGFYEKLFF. Here the CDR3 DNA reads TGCGCCAGCAGCTTAGGCCAACAGGGGTTTTATGAAAAACTGTTTTTT.

The gene calls are TRBV4-1 and TRBJ2-7, with TRBD1 matching 9 bases. The CDR3 totals 17 residues. V lost 0 bases and J lost 5; bases outside the gene matches: 11. Germline loops: CDR1 MGHRA, CDR2 YSYEKL. CDR3 loop: CASSQESGTGQNNEQYF. For the CDR3, the DNA is TGCGCCAGCAGCCAAGAAAGCGGGACAGGGCAAAACAACGAGCAGTACTTC.

The chain uses TRBV5-5 and TRBJ2-7; D is possibly TRBD2 (5 bases). Germline loops: CDR1 SGHKS, CDR2 YYEKEE (reference sequence). The V and J ends lost 4 bases and 1 base respectively, with 15 bases between them. This CDR3 contains 15 residues. The CDR3 nucleotides read TGTGCCAGCAGCCCCGCCGGAGGAGGATCCTACGAGCAGTACTTC. It translates to CASSPAGGGSYEQYF.

V usage is TRBV7-2 and J usage is TRBJ2-1; 12 bases align to TRBD2. V shed 10 bases, J shed 9 bases, and the junction held 13 bases outside the gene matches. Per the germline V gene, CDR1 is SGHTA and CDR2 is FQGNSA. The CDR3 is made up of 15 amino acids. The CDR3 region is CATSELPSGRGEQFF. DNA of the CDR3: TGTGCCACCTCTGAATTGCCTAGCGGGAGGGGTGAGCAGTTCTTC.

The chain links TRBV5-1 to TRBJ1-1; 7 nucleotides match TRBD1. V was clipped by 4 bases and J by 3 bases; unmatched bases: 6. This CDR3 contains 14 residues. CDR1 and CDR2 from the germline V gene are SGHRS and YFSETQ. CDR3 sequence: CASSGITGDTEAFF. CDR3 DNA sequence: TGCGCCAGCAGCGGGATTACAGGGGACACTGAAGCTTTCTTT.

The rearrangement links TRBV7-2 to TRBJ1-6; 7 nucleotides agree with TRBD1. J lost 3 bases, V lost 5 bases, and 10 bases had no gene match. From germline, CDR1 is SGHTA and CDR2 FQGNSA. This CDR3 is built from 17 residues. Here the CDR3 DNA reads TGTGCCAGCAGCCGCCAAAAGGGGGCAGGCTATAATTCACCCCTCCACTTT. Translated, it gives CASSRQKGAGYNSPLHF.

In this sample, this clone turned up a few times. The chain uses TRBV5-4 and TRBJ1-1; D is undetermined. The CDR3 is 13 residues long. V was cut by 0 bases and J by 11 bases, with 14 bases left in between. Germline values: CDR1 SGHNT, CDR2 YYREEE (reference sequence). Here the CDR3 DNA reads TGTGCCAGCAGCTTGGCATTTGGCACGTCGGCTTTCTTT. Protein: CASSLAFGTSAFF.

The chain carries TRBV27 and TRBJ2-7; a possible D gene is TRBD1 (6 bases). Germline-derived CDR1 and CDR2 are MNHEY and SMNVEV (reference sequence). Deletions cut 6 bases from V and 0 bases from J, with 12 bases between. This CDR3 region has 14 residues. The CDR3 region is CASRTRDNSYEQYF. Here the CDR3 DNA reads TGTGCCAGCAGAACTCGGGACAACTCCTACGAGCAGTACTTC.

The chain recombines TRBV6-6 with TRBJ1-1, with 9 bases that match TRBD1. Germline V lookup: CDR1 MNHNY, CDR2 SVGAGI (reference sequence). V gave up 5 bases and J gave up 3 bases; unmatched junction bases: 4. The CDR3 extends over 14 amino acids. CDR3 DNA sequence: TGTGCCAGCAGTGGACAGGGGTGGGACACTGAAGCTTTCTTT. This codes for CASSGQGWDTEAFF.

This chain connects TRBV30 to TRBJ1-2, with D possibly matching TRBD1 (6 bases). V dropped 8 bases and J dropped 5 bases, with 15 bases sitting between them. The CDR3 totals 12 residues. The germline CDR1 and CDR2 sequences are GTSNPN and SVGIG (reference sequence). The DNA for the CDR3 is TGTGCCGGCCGGGACAAGGGTTATGGCTACACCTTC. Its protein product is CAGRDKGYGYTF.

This clone has just a few counts. This chain joins TRBV5-5 and TRBJ1-2, with a possible D match to TRBD1 (5 bases). This CDR3 has 15 residues. CDR1 is SGHKS, CDR2 YYEKEE, per germline (reference sequence). V shed 4 bases and J shed 8 bases, with 21 bases lying between them. CDR3: CASSQSNYQGGGYTF. The CDR3 DNA sequence: TGTGCCAGCAGCCAATCTAACTATCAGGGAGGCGGCTACACCTTC.